The 14 T cell receptor beta chains presented below share a single source sample, sequenced in a study of T cells in Graves' hyperthyroidism and ophthalmopathy. What was amplified from RNA transcripts were TCR beta CDR3 regions. When the TCR CDR3 underwent first-round RT-PCR, the HTBI primer set was used. MiXCR, applied by TCRdb to the multiplex PCR reads, yields one record per CDR3 protein. The table includes hundreds of thousands of distinct CDR3 sequences, about 14% detected once. Sequencing was done on a sample of blood. The source is a woman in her thirties with Graves' hyperthyroidism that later progressed to Graves' ophthalmopathy.

The chain uses TRBV9 and TRBJ2-1; 9 bases fit TRBD1. J lost 10 bases, V lost 0 bases, and 11 bases had no gene match. Germline assignment: CDR1 SGDLS and CDR2 YYNGEE. The CDR3 length is 16 residues. The DNA of the CDR3 is TGTGCCAGCAGCGTAGCATCAACAGGGGGCTTAGGGGAGCAGTTCTTC. This translates into CASSVASTGGLGEQFF.

This clonotype occurred a few times. This chain joins TRBV4-3 and TRBJ2-1; TRBD2 aligns across 7 bases. The CDR3 is made up of 15 amino acids. Trimming cost V 3 bases and J 9 bases; bases outside gene matches: 11. Germline V CDR1 and CDR2: LGHNA, YSLEER. CDR3 coding DNA: TGCGCCAGCAGCCATATCTGGGGGGGGGTGGCTGAGCAGTTCTTC. Translation gives CASSHIWGGVAEQFF.

A word on this clonotype: It may be a read error: a sequence one base away is much more abundant. The chain carries TRBV27 and TRBJ2-1; 11 bases line up with TRBD2. CDR1 and CDR2 from the germline V gene are MNHEY and SMNVEV (reference sequence). CDR3 size: 19 residues. The CDR3 reads CASSLPGTSGKHSYNEQLF. CDR3 sequence (DNA): TGTGCCAGCAGTTTACCCGGGACTAGCGGTAAACATTCCTACAATGAGCAGCTCTTC.

This clonotype was seen a handful of times. The chain recombines TRBV14 with TRBJ1-6; possible D gene TRBD1, 5 bases. V lost 1 base, J lost 3 bases, and 13 bases lay in between. CDR1 and CDR2 (germline): SGHDN, FVKESK. The CDR3 runs to 17 residues. CDR3 sequence: CASSQVGATDYNSPLHF. The CDR3 DNA reads TGTGCCAGCAGCCAAGTAGGTGCGACAGACTATAATTCACCCCTCCACTTT.

This clonotype has a count of ten or more. The rearrangement uses TRBV10-3 and TRBJ2-1, with D perhaps matching TRBD1 (6 bases). V lost 2 bases to trimming and J lost 4 bases, with 12 bases between them. The germline CDR1 and CDR2 sequences are ENHRY and SYGVKD. This CDR3 contains 15 residues. CDR3 in amino acids: CAISEGQYPYNEQFF. In DNA, the CDR3 is TGTGCCATCAGTGAGGGACAGTACCCTTACAATGAGCAGTTCTTC.

The chain carries TRBV19 and TRBJ2-3, with TRBD1 identical over 10 bases. This CDR3 has 16 residues. Per germline, CDR1 LNHDA and CDR2 SQIVND (reference sequence). Trimming at V came to 9 bases and at J to 1 base, leaving 10 bases not matched to a gene. The CDR3 nucleotides read TGTGCCAGGGAACTCGGGACAGGGGTTTGCACAGATACGCAGTATTTT. This gives the protein CARELGTGVCTDTQYF.

This clonotype was counted ten times or more. This chain uses TRBV5-4 with TRBJ2-5, with D maybe TRBD2 (7 bases). Trimming pared 0 bases from V and 5 bases from J, leaving 20 bases between. The CDR3 consists of 17 residues. Germline CDR1 and CDR2: SGHNT and YYREEE (reference sequence). The CDR3 is CASSLGEGGVGLETQYF. CDR3 nucleotide sequence: TGTGCCAGCAGCTTGGGGGAGGGGGGCGTAGGTCTGGAGACCCAGTACTTC.

The CDR3 loop reads CASSSPWGRLDYGYTF. For the CDR3, the DNA is TGTGCCAGCAGCTCTCCTTGGGGGCGCTTGGACTATGGCTACACCTTC. This chain links TRBV28 with TRBJ1-2, with D possibly matching TRBD1 (6 bases). The CDR3 length is 16 residues. Germline CDR1 MDHEN, CDR2 SYDVKM. V lost 6 bases and J lost 3, with 20 bases in between.

There are a few counts of this clonotype. This chain joins TRBV11-3 and TRBJ2-5; D tentatively fits TRBD1 or TRBD2 (7 bases each). Between the trimmed V and J ends, which lost 1 base and 5 bases, there was a span of 20 bases. Germline V CDR1 and CDR2: SGHNT, YENEEA. The CDR3 sequence is 17 residues long. The CDR3 here is CASSLGQGGGISETQYF. The CDR3 coding sequence is TGTGCCAGCAGCTTAGGGCAGGGAGGGGGCATTTCGGAGACCCAGTACTTC.

Only a few counts were recorded for this clonotype. V gene TRBV28 combines with J gene TRBJ2-1; 9 positions match TRBD2. The CDR3 covers 16 residues. With V trimmed by 4 bases and J by 12 bases, 16 bases remained unmatched. Germline CDR1 and CDR2: MDHEN and SYDVKM. The CDR3 loop is CASSSPGLAEIDAQFF. CDR3 nucleotides: TGTGCCAGCAGTTCGCCGGGACTAGCTGAAATCGATGCGCAGTTCTTC.

There are a few counts of this clonotype. The chain uses TRBV11-2 and TRBJ2-7, with TRBD2 identical over 10 bases. The ends lost 3 bases at V and 0 bases at J; junction bases unmatched: 2. The CDR3 runs to 15 residues. Per germline, CDR1 SGHAT and CDR2 FQNNGV. Here the CDR3 DNA reads TGTGCCAGCAGCTTTAGCGGGGGGTCCTCCTACGAGCAGTACTTC. It encodes CASSFSGGSSYEQYF.

The CDR3 loop is CATSAGVGTGELFF. The CDR3 DNA reads as TGTGCCACCAGTGCGGGAGTTGGGACCGGGGAGCTGTTTTTT. This chain joins TRBV24-1 and TRBJ2-2; D is perhaps TRBD2 (6 bases). Germline-derived CDR1 and CDR2 are KGHDR and SFDVKD. There are 14 residues in the CDR3. V shed 5 bases and J shed 5 bases, with 11 bases lying between them.

This clonotype has at least ten counts. The V gene is TRBV6-1, the J gene TRBJ1-2; 8 nucleotides agree with TRBD1. The CDR3 is made up of 15 amino acids. Trimming took 6 bases from V and 2 from J; bases not matched to a gene: 8. The germline CDR1 and CDR2 sequences are MNHNS and SASEGT. Here the CDR3 DNA reads TGTGCCAGCAGCCCCAAACGACAGGGGAACTATGGCTACACCTTC. Protein sequence: CASSPKRQGNYGYTF.

CDR3 amino acids: CASRAGTLGFYEQYF. DNA of the CDR3: TGTGCCAGCAGGGCCGGGACCCTAGGGTTCTACGAGCAGTACTTC. This chain links TRBV6-1 with TRBJ2-7; possibly TRBD1 or TRBD2 for D (5 bases each). Trimming took 6 bases from V and 3 from J, leaving 18 bases between them. Germline-derived CDR1 and CDR2 are MNHNS and SASEGT. The CDR3 totals 15 residues.